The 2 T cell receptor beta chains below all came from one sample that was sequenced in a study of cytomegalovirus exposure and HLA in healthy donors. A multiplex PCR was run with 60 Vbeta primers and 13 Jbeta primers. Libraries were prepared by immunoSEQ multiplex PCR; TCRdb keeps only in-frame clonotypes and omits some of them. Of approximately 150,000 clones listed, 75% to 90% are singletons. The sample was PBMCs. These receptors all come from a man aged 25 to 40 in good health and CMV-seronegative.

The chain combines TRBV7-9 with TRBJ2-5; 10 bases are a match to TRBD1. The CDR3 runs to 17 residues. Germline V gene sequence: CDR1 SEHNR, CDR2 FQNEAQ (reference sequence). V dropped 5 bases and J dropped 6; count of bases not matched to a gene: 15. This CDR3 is CASSTRQGASLEKTQYF. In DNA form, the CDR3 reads TGTGCCAGCAGCACTCGACAGGGGGCGTCATTGGAAAAGACCCAGTACTTC. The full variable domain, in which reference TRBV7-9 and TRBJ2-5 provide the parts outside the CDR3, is DTGVSQNPRHKITKRGQNVTFRCDPISEHNRLYWYRQTLGQGPEFLTYFQNEAQLEKSRLLSDRFSAERPKGSFSTLEIQRTEQGDSAMYLCASSTRQGASLEKTQYFGPGTRLLVL.

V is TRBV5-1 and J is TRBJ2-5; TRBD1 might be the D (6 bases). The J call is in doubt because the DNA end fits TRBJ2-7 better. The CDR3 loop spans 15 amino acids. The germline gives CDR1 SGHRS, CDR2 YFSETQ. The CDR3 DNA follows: TGCGCCAGCAGCTTGACTTGGGACAAACTATACGAGCAGTACTTC. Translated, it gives CASSLTWDKLYEQYF.